The 6 T cell receptor beta chains below come from one sample, sequenced in a study of sequential checkpoint blockade in melanoma. Sequencing used immunoSEQ multiplex PCR; TCRdb keeps in-frame clones, though not all of them. The sample contains over 9,500 clones, about 77% of which appear only once. The sample's treatment: randomized to nivolumab then ipilimumab (arm A) or the reverse (arm B). This sample comprised CD8+ T cells sorted from blood (inferred from file names), obtained from a patient given nivolumab and ipilimumab in sequence. These receptor sequences come from a human donor with melanoma.

This chain links TRBV27 with TRBJ1-6; D perhaps matches TRBD1 (5 bases). CDR1 and CDR2 (germline): MNHEY, SMNVEV (reference sequence). The V end lost 4 bases, the J end lost 7 bases, and 14 bases lay between the germline ends. The CDR3 is 15 amino acids. The CDR3 sequence is CASSYAWGGNSPLHF. DNA of the CDR3: TGTGCCAGCAGTTACGCATGGGGGGGAAATTCACCCCTCCACTTT.

The rearrangement links TRBV28 to TRBJ2-2; a possible D gene is TRBD2 (6 bases). Trimming cost V 5 bases and J 6 bases, with 16 bases left between them. Per the germline V gene, CDR1 is MDHEN and CDR2 is SYDVKM. This CDR3 contains 15 residues. In DNA, the CDR3 is TGTGCCAGCAGTCCAATTCGACTAGATGCCGGGGAGCTGTTTTTT. It is translated as CASSPIRLDAGELFF. Full variable domain (missing parts from reference TRBV28 and TRBJ2-2): DVKVTQSSRYLVKRTGEKVFLECVQDMDHENMFWYRQDPGLGLRLIYFSYDVKMKEKGDIPEGYSVSREKKERFSLILESASTNQTSMYLCASSPIRLDAGELFFGEGSRLTVL.

The chain is built from TRBV7-9 and TRBJ2-6; TRBD1 might be the D (5 bases). V gave up 5 bases and J gave up 4 bases, with 18 bases separating them. The CDR3 spans 17 residues. From germline, CDR1 is SEHNR and CDR2 FQNEAQ (reference sequence). The CDR3 region is CASSTNLAGSGANVLTF. The CDR3 DNA is TGTGCCAGCAGCACAAACCTGGCAGGGTCCGGGGCCAACGTCCTGACTTTC.

The chain employs TRBV7-9 and TRBJ2-1; 7 bases are a match to TRBD2. The CDR3 consists of 15 residues. Losses at the gene ends were 5 bases for V and 0 bases for J; bases not matched to a gene: 4. Germline CDR1 and CDR2: SEHNR and FQNEAQ (reference sequence). The CDR3 loop reads CASSQTGGSYNEQFF. The CDR3 coding sequence is TGTGCCAGCAGCCAAACGGGGGGCTCCTACAATGAGCAGTTCTTC.

This clone occurred once. The chain employs TRBV18 and TRBJ2-5, with D perhaps matching TRBD1 (6 bases). V lost 3 bases and J lost 5, with 16 bases in between. The CDR3 runs 15 residues. Germline V gene sequence: CDR1 KGHSH, CDR2 LQKENI. CDR3 in amino acids: CASSPGAGVGETQYF. The CDR3 DNA reads TGTGCCAGCTCACCGGGCGCAGGGGTCGGGGAGACCCAGTACTTC.

The chain employs TRBV6-4 and TRBJ2-6, with D possibly matching TRBD1 (6 bases). The CDR3 runs 15 residues. Trimming took off 5 bases at V and 0 bases at J, with 8 bases between the two ends. CDR1 is MRHNA, CDR2 SNTAGT, per germline. CDR3 nucleotide sequence: TGTGCCAGCAGTAACAGGGACTCTGGGGCCAACGTCCTGACTTTC. It encodes CASSNRDSGANVLTF.